These T cell receptor beta chains were read from a single sample in a study of siplizumab effects on memory and regulatory T cells. Some clones are missing from TCRdb's copy, which holds only in-frame ones; the method was immunoSEQ multiplex PCR. In the table there are about 50,000 clones, about 93% of which are singletons. The specimen sequenced was CD8+ T cells sorted from blood. Source of these receptors: a human donor in good health. CDR3s include the opening cysteine and the closing phenylalanine or tryptophan. The order of the fields is V gene, clone size, D gene, J gene, CDR3 DNA, CDR3 protein. D genes are given only for firm matches. A clone size is listed for some rows: how often the clone was seen (once, few, many), or a class if it is expanded.

>TRBV19|.|.|TRBJ2-1
TGTGCCAGTAGCGAAACGGGACTCCACAATGAGCAGTTCTTC
CASSETGLHNEQFF
>TRBV10-1|.|.|TRBJ1-1
TGCGCCAGCAGTGATCCGGGGGGTCTGGGAGCTTTCTTT
CASSDPGGLGAFF
>TRBV9|.|TRBD1|TRBJ1-2
TGTGCCAGCAGCGTGACAGGGAGGAATGGCTACACCTTC
CASSVTGRNGYTF
>TRBV28|.|.|TRBJ2-2
TGTGCCAGCAGGCTGCCCGGGGCACCGAACACCGGGGAGCTGTTTTTT
CASRLPGAPNTGELFF
>TRBV7-9|.|TRBD1|TRBJ2-3
TGTGCCAGCAGCTCACGGACAGGGTTACCAGATACGCAGTATTTT
CASSSRTGLPDTQYF
>TRBV19|.|.|TRBJ2-3
TGTGCCAGTAGTATATGGCCGGGGAACACAGATACGCAGTATTTT
CASSIWPGNTDTQYF
>TRBV7-3|.|.|TRBJ1-1
TGTGCCAGCAGCCAAGGGCGGGTTGCTATAACTGAAGCTTTCTTT
CASSQGRVAITEAFF
>TRBV19|.|TRBD2|TRBJ2-2
TGTGCCAGTAGTATGGCTAGCGGGATCGCCGGGGAGCTGTTTTTT
CASSMASGIAGELFF
>TRBV28|.|.|TRBJ2-1
TGTGCCAGCAGTTTACGGGGGACAGCGGCAAGCAATGAGCAGTTCTTC
CASSLRGTAASNEQFF
>TRBV9|once|TRBD2|TRBJ2-7
TGTGCCAGCAGCCCGGGGGGGGTATTTTACGAGCAGTACTTC
CASSPGGVFYEQYF
>TRBV11-2|.|.|TRBJ1-2
TGTGCCAGCAGCTTAGGGAATGGCTACACCTTC
CASSLGNGYTF
>TRBV28|.|TRBD2|TRBJ2-3
TGTGCCAGCAGTTTACGTATCAGAAGGGACTACCTCACAGATACGCAGTATTTT
CASSLRIRRDYLTDTQYF
>TRBV4-1|.|TRBD1|TRBJ2-5
TGCGCCAGCAGCCAAATACAGGGGTCAGAGACCCAGTACTTC
CASSQIQGSETQYF
>TRBV21-1|.|.|TRBJ2-2
TGTGCCAGCAGCAAAGTAGTTCCGTCCGGGGAGCTGTTTTTT
CASSKVVPSGELFF
>TRBV2|few|TRBD1|TRBJ1-6
TGTGCCAGCAGTGGGTCGACAGGGGGCAGGTCACCCCTCCACTTT
CASSGSTGGRSPLHF
>TRBV9|few|.|TRBJ2-4
TGTGCCAGCAGCGTATCCGGGGAAAACATTCAGTACTTC
CASSVSGENIQYF
>TRBV27|.|.|TRBJ1-5
TGTGCCAGCAGTCCAGTATCAACAGGGCCCCTACGGGACCAGCCCCAGCATTTT
CASSPVSTGPLRDQPQHF
>TRBV4-1|once|.|TRBJ2-7
TGCGCCAGCAGCCAACAGCAGGGGCGCTCCTACGAGCAGTACTTC
CASSQQQGRSYEQYF
>TRBV4-1|.|TRBD1|TRBJ1-5
TGCGCCAGCAGCCAAGTTTCCGGGACAGATCATCAGCCCCAGCATTTT
CASSQVSGTDHQPQHF
>TRBV29-1|.|.|TRBJ1-4
TGCAGCGTTGAACGGGTAGGGGCTGAAAAACTGTTTTTT
CSVERVGAEKLFF
>TRBV29-1|few|TRBD2|TRBJ2-1
TGCAGCGTAATAACTAGCGGCGTTTGGGATGAGCAGTTCTTC
CSVITSGVWDEQFF
>TRBV4-1|once|TRBD2|TRBJ2-3
TGCGCCAGCAGCCAAGATGTGCGTCCTAGCGGGATTTACACAGATACGCAGTATTTT
CASSQDVRPSGIYTDTQYF
>TRBV28|.|TRBD2|TRBJ2-1
TGTGCCAGCAGTACCGGACTAGCGGGCTTATCATACAATGAGCAGTTCTTC
CASSTGLAGLSYNEQFF
>TRBV19|once|.|TRBJ1-1
TGTGCCAGTAGTATAGACAGGAACACTGAAGCTTTCTTT
CASSIDRNTEAFF
>TRBV7-9|.|.|TRBJ1-1
TGTGCCAGCAGTGAGGGGGAAGCTTTCTTT
CASSEGEAFF
>TRBV28|.|TRBD1|TRBJ2-7
TGTGCCAGCAGTTTATGGGGACAGGGGTCCGACGAGCAGTACTTC
CASSLWGQGSDEQYF
>TRBV27|.|.|TRBJ2-2
TGTGCCAGCACCGCCCTATTGGACCCCCCGAACACCGGGGAGCTGTTTTTT
CASTALLDPPNTGELFF